Below are 9 T cell receptor beta chains sequenced from a single sample in a study of Ad26.COV2.S vaccination and SARS-CoV-2 variants. The protocol was immunoSEQ multiplex PCR, while the TCRdb copy is restricted to in-frame clones and leaves out a portion. The sample holds 350,000 to 600,000 clones, 70% to 90% seen once. The treatment is: 19 received Ad26.COV2.S at low or high dose, single or two shots; five or six received placebo; per-sample allocation not given. Samples analyzed were those drawn on day 63 after the first vaccine or placebo injection. Sequencing used peripheral blood, obtained in a trial of Ad26.COV2.S vaccine versus placebo. These receptors were collected from a person aged 18 to 59 who received the Ad26.COV2.S COVID-19 vaccine or a placebo.

The rearrangement joins TRBV6-6 to TRBJ1-1; 8 positions agree with TRBD1. V lost 0 bases to trimming and J lost 9 bases; unmatched junction nucleotides: 9. The CDR3 is 15 residues long. Germline CDR1 reads MNHNY; CDR2 reads SVGAGI (reference sequence). In DNA, the CDR3 is TGTGCCAGCAGTTACTCGAACAGGGGGATGCCCCAAGCTTTCTTT. Encoded protein: CASSYSNRGMPQAFF.

The J gene is TRBJ2-1, the V gene TRBV9; 10 positions agree with TRBD2. In germline, CDR1 is SGDLS, CDR2 YYNGEE. The V segment lost 3 bases and the J segment 8 bases; nucleotides outside the gene matches: 5. The CDR3 length is 14 residues. CDR3 nucleotides: TGTGCCAGCAGCGCAAGCGGGAGGGGGGATGAGCAGTTCTTC. Protein sequence: CASSASGRGDEQFF.

This clone has a single count. The genes are TRBV11-3 and TRBJ2-7; 9 bases align to TRBD1. This CDR3 has 14 amino acids. J gave up 5 bases and V 5 bases, and 7 bases lay outside the gene matches. From germline, CDR1 is SGHNT and CDR2 YENEEA. CDR3 nucleotide sequence: TGTGCCAGCAGCATACAGGGGGCGCAAAACGAGCAGTACTTC. As protein: CASSIQGAQNEQYF.

The chain carries TRBV6-2 or TRBV6-3 and TRBJ1-6, with D possibly being TRBD1 (5 bases). Germline V gives CDR1 MNHEY, CDR2 SVGEGT. CDR3 size: 14 residues. The germline V and J ends were trimmed by 5 bases and 8 bases, with 13 bases remaining between them. CDR3 region: CASSKQAWDSPLHF. CDR3 bases: TGTGCCAGCAGTAAACAGGCGTGGGATTCACCCCTCCACTTT.

The chain combines TRBV6-2 or TRBV6-3 with TRBJ1-1; no clear D gene. The length of the CDR3 is 12 residues. V was clipped by 1 base and J by 9 bases, with 9 bases between them. Germline assignment: CDR1 MNHEY and CDR2 SVGEGT. The DNA for the CDR3 is TGTGCCAGCAGTTACTACGGCAGGAAAGCTTTCTTT. It encodes CASSYYGRKAFF.

As to this clone: The identical CDR3 is also encoded by other nucleotide sequences in the sample. The J gene is TRBJ2-1, the V gene TRBV6-5, with TRBD2 matching 11 bases. Germline CDR1 reads MNHEY; CDR2 reads SVGAGI. The CDR3 runs to 15 residues. With V trimmed by 5 bases and J by 5 bases, 5 bases remained unmatched. The CDR3 sequence is CASSPGTSGNNEQFF. CDR3 nucleotides: TGTGCCAGCAGTCCCGGGACTAGCGGAAACAATGAGCAGTTCTTC.

The rearrangement uses TRBV11-1 and TRBJ1-1; tentatively, D is TRBD1 (5 bases). The CDR3 has 15 residues. Trimming removed 7 bases at V and 3 bases at J, with 18 bases between. Germline V gene data show CDR1 as SGHAT and CDR2 as FQDESV (reference sequence). CDR3 sequence: CASTPPGAGDTEAFF. DNA of the CDR3: TGTGCCAGCACGCCCCCGGGTGCGGGGGACACTGAAGCTTTCTTT.

The chain links TRBV28 to TRBJ1-5; D unclear. Per germline, CDR1 MDHEN and CDR2 SYDVKM. Trimming removed 3 bases at V and 9 bases at J, with 9 bases between. CDR3 length: 12 residues. CDR3 residues: CASSFSPGPQHF. CDR3 DNA sequence: TGTGCCAGCAGTTTTTCTCCCGGGCCCCAGCATTTT.

The CDR3 DNA follows: TGTGCCAGCACCGGATTGGGGCTAAACACTGAAGCTTTCTTT. This codes for CASTGLGLNTEAFF. J is TRBJ1-1 and V is TRBV25-1; the D gene is possibly TRBD1 (5 bases). The CDR3 loop spans 14 amino acids. V was clipped by 7 bases and J by 2 bases, with 14 bases between them. CDR1 is MGHDK and CDR2 is SYGVNS in the germline V gene.